Given below is one TCR beta chain in context. From the germline J gene comes the end of the CDR3, since the read stops 3 residues before it. This sample was included in a study of T cells in women clearing cervical HPV infection. The table came from immunoSEQ multiplex PCR; TCRdb's copy has only in-frame clones and leaves some out. The sample table includes about 35,000 clones. This CDR3 comprises 15 residues. V dropped 3 bases and J dropped 3; count of bases not matched to a gene: 2. Germline V CDR1 and CDR2: DFQATT, SNEGSKA (reference sequence). V is TRBV20-1 and J is TRBJ2-6; 10 nucleotides align to TRBD1. The receptor comes from a woman aged 18 to 75 with a cervical HPV16 infection that either progressed to CIN3+ or cleared (not recorded which). Input material: blood buffy coat. This CDR3 is CSARTGGGGANVLTF. The sequenced part of the CDR3 DNA is TGCAGTGCTAGGACAGGGGGCGGTGGGGCCAACGTC.